The present TCR beta chain was sequenced within a study of cytomegalovirus exposure and HLA in healthy donors. The study's findings and limits: Researchers reported that a few CMV-associated chains were confirmed in vitro as CMV antigen-specific. First-cohort TCR clusters tended to co-occur in the approximately 130 validation repertoires, a later analysis found.

Sequenced by immunoSEQ multiplex PCR; TCRdb stores in-frame clones only, minus some. The repertoire holds about 56,000 clones, with around 90% as singletons. A word on this clone: What it binds is unknown.

This CDR3 region has 16 residues. Germline V lookup: CDR1 SGHVS, CDR2 FNYEAQ. V was shortened by 1 base and J by 5 bases, with 14 bases between the two germline ends. The donors were in the approximately 120-subject validation cohort; that cohort was separate from the roughly 660-subject first cohort. This rearrangement joins TRBV7-6 to TRBJ2-2; D may be TRBD2 (7 bases). This clonotype originated in a man between 18 and 35 years old in good health and CMV-seronegative. Sequenced sample: PBMCs. The CDR3 region has the DNA TGTGCCAGCAGCTTAGGGACAGCGGGATCGACCGGGGAGCTGTTTTTT. This gives the protein CASSLGTAGSTGELFF.